This entry concerns a single T cell receptor (beta chain). This table comes from immunoSEQ multiplex PCR, and its TCRdb copy is limited to in-frame clones, with some not included. The sample lists approximately 45,000 clones; roughly 83% were seen once. The CDR3 totals 17 residues. CDR1 is SGHNT, CDR2 YYREEE, per germline (reference sequence). Unmatched junction bases numbered 14, after V lost 4 bases and J lost 2 bases. Sample time point: baseline pretreatment blood. As to treatment: 15 Gy SBRT to primary tumor, nephrectomy 4 weeks later. These data are taken from a study of radiation and T cells in renal cell carcinoma.

This TCR was recovered from a woman aged 70-85 years with renal cell carcinoma. This specimen was blood, taken from a patient whose treatment included radiotherapy and nephrectomy. The chain combines TRBV5-4 with TRBJ1-2; 7 bases map to TRBD1. CDR3 region: CASSLGGSYRGNYGYTF. The CDR3 DNA reads TGTGCCAGCAGCCTCGGAGGTAGTTACAGGGGCAACTATGGCTACACCTTC.